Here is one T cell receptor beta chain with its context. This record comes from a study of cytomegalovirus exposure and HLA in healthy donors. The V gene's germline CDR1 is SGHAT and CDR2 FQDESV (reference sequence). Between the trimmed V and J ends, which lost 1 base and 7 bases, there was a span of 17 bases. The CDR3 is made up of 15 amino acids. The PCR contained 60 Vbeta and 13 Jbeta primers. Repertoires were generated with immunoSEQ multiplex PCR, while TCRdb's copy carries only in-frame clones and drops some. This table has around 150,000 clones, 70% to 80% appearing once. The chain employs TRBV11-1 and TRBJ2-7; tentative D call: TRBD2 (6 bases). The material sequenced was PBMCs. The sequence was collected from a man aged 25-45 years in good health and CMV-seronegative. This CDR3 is CASSLERDWGFEQYF. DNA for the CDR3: TGTGCCAGCAGCTTAGAACGGGACTGGGGATTTGAGCAGTACTTC.